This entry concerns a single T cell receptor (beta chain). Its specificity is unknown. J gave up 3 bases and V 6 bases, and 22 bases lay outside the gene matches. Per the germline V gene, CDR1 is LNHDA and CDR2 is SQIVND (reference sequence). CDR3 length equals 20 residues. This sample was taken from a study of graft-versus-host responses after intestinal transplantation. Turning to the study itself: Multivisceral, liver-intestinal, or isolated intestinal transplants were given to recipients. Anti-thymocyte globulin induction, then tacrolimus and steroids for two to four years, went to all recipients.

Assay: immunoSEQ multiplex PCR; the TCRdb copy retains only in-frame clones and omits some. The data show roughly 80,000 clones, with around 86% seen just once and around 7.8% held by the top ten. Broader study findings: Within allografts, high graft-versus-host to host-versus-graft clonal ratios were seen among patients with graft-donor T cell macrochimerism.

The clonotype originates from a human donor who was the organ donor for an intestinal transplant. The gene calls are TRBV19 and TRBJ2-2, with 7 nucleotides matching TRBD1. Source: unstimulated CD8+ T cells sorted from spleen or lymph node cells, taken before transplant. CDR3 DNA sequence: TGTGCCAGTAGCATCCTCTCCCTTGGGCAGGGGGATCGGGACACCGGGGAGCTGTTTTTT. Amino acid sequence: CASSILSLGQGDRDTGELFF. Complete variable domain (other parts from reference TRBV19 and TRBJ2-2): DGGITQSPKYLFRKEGQNVTLSCEQNLNHDAMYWYRQDPGQGLRLIYYSQIVNDFQKGDIAEGYSVSREKKESFPLTVTSAQKNPTAFYLCASSILSLGQGDRDTGELFFGEGSRLTVL.